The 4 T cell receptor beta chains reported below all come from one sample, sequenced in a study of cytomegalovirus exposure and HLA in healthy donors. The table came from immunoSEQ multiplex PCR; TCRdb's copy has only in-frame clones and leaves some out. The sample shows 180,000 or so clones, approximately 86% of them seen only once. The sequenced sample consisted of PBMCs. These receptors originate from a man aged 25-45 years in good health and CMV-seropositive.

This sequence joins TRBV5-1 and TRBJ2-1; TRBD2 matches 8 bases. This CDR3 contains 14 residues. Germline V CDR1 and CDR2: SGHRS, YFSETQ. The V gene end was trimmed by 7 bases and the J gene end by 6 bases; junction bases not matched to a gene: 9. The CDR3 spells CASARSGSSNEQFF. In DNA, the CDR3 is TGCGCCAGCGCGAGAAGCGGGAGTAGCAATGAGCAGTTCTTC.

The CDR3 bases are TGTGCCAGTAGTATAGACCCCCAAGGATCCGGGGAGCTGTTTTTT. Translated: CASSIDPQGSGELFF. The chain combines TRBV19 with TRBJ2-2; D unresolved. Trimming shortened V by 0 bases and J by 6 bases, and 11 bases separated the two germline ends. The CDR3 spans 15 residues. Germline V CDR1 and CDR2: LNHDA, SQIVND (reference sequence).

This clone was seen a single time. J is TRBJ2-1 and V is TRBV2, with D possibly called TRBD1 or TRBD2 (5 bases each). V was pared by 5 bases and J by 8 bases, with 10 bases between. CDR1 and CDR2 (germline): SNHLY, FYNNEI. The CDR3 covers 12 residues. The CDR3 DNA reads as TGTGCCAGCAGTAGTGGGGGATATGAGCAGTTCTTC. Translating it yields CASSSGGYEQFF.

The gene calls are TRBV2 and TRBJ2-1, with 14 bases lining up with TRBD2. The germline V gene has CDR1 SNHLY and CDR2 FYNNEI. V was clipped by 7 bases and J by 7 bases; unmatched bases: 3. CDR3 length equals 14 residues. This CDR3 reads CASIGLAGGNEQFF. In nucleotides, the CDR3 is TGTGCCAGCATAGGACTAGCGGGGGGAAATGAGCAGTTCTTC.